Here is one T cell receptor beta chain with its context. Its specificity is unknown. Combining a sample-barcoded 5' primer with a J-beta primer mix, a second PCR ran for roughly 7 to 12 cycles. With 12 random nucleotides, a template-switch adaptor tagged each individual cDNA molecule. Via MiXCR, TCRdb re-called the 5' RACE reads, giving one row per CDR3 protein. The data hold 540,000 or so distinct CDR3 sequences, with 24% observed a single time. The CDR3 is 15 residues long. Germline V gene data show CDR1 as MNHNS and CDR2 as SASEGT. The V and J ends lost 4 bases and 0 bases, in that order; junction bases with no gene match: 3. This sample stems from a study of blood T cells in healthy people across ages. Overall study results and limits: TCR beta diversity, measured per million T cells, fell in a roughly linear way with age.

The data also belong to a second study, concerning T cells of mothers and their children. That work adds: An overlap that was slightly higher, though non-significant, was seen in related mother-child pairs versus unrelated pairs.

This rearrangement joins TRBV6-1 to TRBJ1-5; 7 bases line up with TRBD1. The material sequenced was blood. The sequence was collected from a boy younger than 18 in good health. The CDR3 is CASSGGTDSNQPQHF. DNA for the CDR3: TGTGCCAGCAGTGGCGGGACAGATAGCAATCAGCCCCAGCATTTT.